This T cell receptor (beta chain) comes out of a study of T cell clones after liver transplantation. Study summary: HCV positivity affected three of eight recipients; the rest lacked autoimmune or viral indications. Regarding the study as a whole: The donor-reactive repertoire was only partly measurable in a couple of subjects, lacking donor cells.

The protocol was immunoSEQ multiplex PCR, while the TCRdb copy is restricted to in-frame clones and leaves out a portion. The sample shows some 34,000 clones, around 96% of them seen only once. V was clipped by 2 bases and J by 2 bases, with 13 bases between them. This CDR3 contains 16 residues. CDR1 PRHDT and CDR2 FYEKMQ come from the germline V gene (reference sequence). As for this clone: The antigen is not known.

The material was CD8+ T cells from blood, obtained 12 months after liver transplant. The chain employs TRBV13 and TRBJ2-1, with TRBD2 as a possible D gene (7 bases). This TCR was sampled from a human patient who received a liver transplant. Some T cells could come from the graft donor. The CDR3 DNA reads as TGTGCCAGCAGCTTAAGGGGGACTAATACCTACAATGAGCAGTTCTTC. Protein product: CASSLRGTNTYNEQFF.